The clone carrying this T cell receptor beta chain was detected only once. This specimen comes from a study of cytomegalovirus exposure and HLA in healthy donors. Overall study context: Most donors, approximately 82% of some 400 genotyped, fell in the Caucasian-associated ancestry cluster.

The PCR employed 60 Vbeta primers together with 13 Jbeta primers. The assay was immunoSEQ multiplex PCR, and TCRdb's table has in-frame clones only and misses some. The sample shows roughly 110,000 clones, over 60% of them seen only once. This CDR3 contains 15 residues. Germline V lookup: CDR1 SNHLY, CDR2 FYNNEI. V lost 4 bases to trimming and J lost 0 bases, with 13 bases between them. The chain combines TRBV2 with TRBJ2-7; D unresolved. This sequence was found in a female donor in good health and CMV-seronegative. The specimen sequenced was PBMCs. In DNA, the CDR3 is TGTGCCAGCAGTGTGCCTACCTCGAGCTCCTACGAGCAGTACTTC. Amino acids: CASSVPTSSSYEQYF. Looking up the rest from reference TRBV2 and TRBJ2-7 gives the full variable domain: EPEVTQTPSHQVTQMGQEVILRCVPISNHLYFYWYRQILGQKVEFLVSFYNNEISEKSEIFDDQFSVERPDGSNFTLKIRSTKLEDSAMYFCASSVPTSSSYEQYFGPGTRLTVT.